Described below is a single T cell receptor beta chain sequence and its context. The clone's antigen remains unknown. There are no base qualities to consult, and no much larger clone falls within one base. Counted from cysteine to phenylalanine, this CDR3 has 16 amino acids. Solely the CDR3 DNA is kept, with 48 bases framed from the first base. The germline V gene (reference sequence) provides CDR1 MNHEY and CDR2 SMNVEV. Relative to germline, V is 10 bases shorter and J is 0 bases shorter, with 19 bases between their ends. This entry is derived from a study of blood T cell repertoires in COVID-19 (dated by TCRdb to 2019 to 2021). In terms of the full investigation: Samples from collaborators originated in the United States, Italy and Spain and spanned both the acute and convalescent phases of COVID-19. Nearly every sample came with metadata listing a de-identified subject ID, COVID-19 status, age in years and sex. Samples were obtained from the ongoing ImmuneRACE study (first 160 participants) and from over 1,000 subjects provided by 6 global collaborators. Where available, HLA class I and class II types were obtained from metadata supplied by the sample provider rather than from assay-based typing. The repertoires were made available in a free public database intended to serve as a resource for research on the immune response to SARS-CoV-2. The material from the prospective study consisted of cDNA or gDNA derived from T cells, B-cell-depleted T cells, or PBMCs. Subjects who had been exposed to COVID-19, were actively infected with it, or had recovered from it provided the deeply sampled blood TCRbeta repertoires that made up the dataset.

Here is what the overall study found, with its caveats: The quantity of clinical and demographic metadata differed by source and by participant and was supplied without curation.

In the prospective study, participants were roughly 18 to 90 years old, resided in 20 to 30 geographic areas of the United States, and were enrolled through a virtual design. Cohort assignment in the prospective study relied on participant-reported clinical history from a screening survey and a study questionnaire. Recovered participants in ImmuneRACE Cohort 3 were defined as having two consecutive negative NP/OP PCR tests, clearance from a healthcare professional, or resolution of symptoms. Mobile phlebotomists in the prospective study collected whole blood, serum and a nasopharyngeal or oropharyngeal swab from every participant. Prospective study participants could optionally give additional blood draws and questionnaires over an approximately 2-month period. Prospective study blood samples were shipped either frozen or at room temperature before DNA extraction. The immunoSEQ Assay, a bias-controlled multiplex PCR, was used to amplify TCRbeta CDR3 regions from genomic DNA. As for how the authors treated the data: The number of nucleated cells in each sample was estimated from the amplification of reference gene primers within the assay. To quantify the absolute abundance of each unique TCRbeta CDR3 rearrangement, sequence reads were collapsed and filtered. For each sample, productive Simpson clonality was calculated as the square root of Simpson's diversity index over productive rearrangements. The source is immuneACCESS, and TCRdb retained only in-frame sequences with V and J called. Part of the clones is not carried over; for the studies checked, unresolved V genes explain less than half of this, and the remainder is unexplained. That table is the source of V, J and clone size, and D and trimming were worked out from the DNA. Within this sample are a few hundred thousand clones, with about 88% of them counted one time only. In total, the top ten clones hold 3% of the sample.

The sample comprised PBMCs or T cells enriched from blood (not recorded which). Recombination linked TRBV27 to TRBJ2-1; a tentative D match to TRBD1 spans 6 bases. This sequence was found in a woman in her twenties or thirties who had recovered from COVID-19. This receptor has the CDR3 CATKAGVTSSYNEQFF. The DNA is as follows: TGTGCCACCAAAGCAGGGGTCACGAGCTCCTACAATGAGCAGTTCTTC.